This entry concerns a single T cell receptor beta chain. Method: immunoSEQ multiplex PCR; TCRdb's copy keeps in-frame clones and lacks some. The repertoire holds about 96,000 clones, with over 90% as singletons. This entry comes from a study of control samples from healthy donors and cancer patients. Sequencing was carried out using blood. This clonotype originated in a man between 18 and 29 years old in good health.

The CDR3 region has the DNA TGTGCCAGCAGCAGGACTAGCGGGGAGGCAGATACGCAGTATTTT. It yields the protein CASSRTSGEADTQYF. The chain is built from TRBV7-9 and TRBJ2-3; 12 bases are a match to TRBD2. Looked up from germline, CDR1 is SEHNR and CDR2 is FQNEAQ (reference sequence). The V and J ends lost 5 bases and 4 bases, in that order; junction bases with no gene match: 4. The CDR3 is 15 residues long. The full variable domain, rest sourced from reference TRBV7-9 and TRBJ2-3, is DTGVSQNPRHKITKRGQNVTFRCDPISEHNRLYWYRQTLGQGPEFLTYFQNEAQLEKSRLLSDRFSAERPKGSFSTLEIQRTEQGDSAMYLCASSRTSGEADTQYFGPGTRLTVL.